This TCR beta chain stems from a study of blood T cell repertoires in COVID-19. Study as a whole: The United States, Italy and Spain supplied acute and convalescent COVID-19 samples. T cells, B-cell-depleted T cells, or PBMCs supplied cDNA or gDNA.

How the authors handled the data: Amplified reference gene primers provided the basis for estimating nucleated cell counts. Sequencing used immunoSEQ multiplex PCR; TCRdb keeps in-frame clones, though not all of them. V and J calls and clone size come straight from that table; D and trimming were deduced from the DNA. Of fewer than 65,000 clones listed, roughly 88% are singletons. V shed 0 bases and J 11 bases; nucleotides not matched to a gene: 5. The CDR3 totals 14 residues. Germline values: CDR1 SGHRS, CDR2 YFSETQ. The TCR originated in a woman aged 80 or over with acute or convalescent COVID-19. This rearrangement joins TRBV5-1 to TRBJ2-4; TRBD2 matches at 10 bases. The sequenced material came from peripheral blood. This CDR3 reads CASSLEVAGGVQYF. The CDR3 DNA sequence: TGCGCCAGCAGCTTGGAAGTAGCGGGGGGAGTTCAGTACTTC.